This TCR beta chain was observed in a study of radiotherapy plus CTLA-4 blockade in lung cancer. On the study more broadly: Objective responses arose in about 17% of patients, and 25% to 35% experienced disease control.

With regard to this clone: Its antigen is still unknown.

Germline CDR1 and CDR2: SEHNR and FQNEAQ (reference sequence). Trimming removed 0 bases at V and 1 base at J, with 6 bases between. The CDR3 is 15 residues long. Broader study findings: In blood, TCR clones derived from the tumor expanded after radiotherapy plus ipilimumab.

Sequencing was performed with immunoSEQ multiplex PCR; in TCRdb, only in-frame clones are kept and a portion is missing. The sample carries 95,000 to 150,000 clones, about 90% recorded once. The input for sequencing was peripheral blood, taken from a patient treated with radiotherapy plus ipilimumab. The receptor was isolated from a human donor with non-small cell lung cancer that progressed on radiotherapy plus ipilimumab. The genes are TRBV7-9 and TRBJ2-2, with D hard to call. The DNA of the CDR3 is TGTGCCAGCAGCTTAGCGGGGTTGAACACCGGGGAGCTGTTTTTT. As protein: CASSLAGLNTGELFF. Looking up the rest from reference TRBV7-9 and TRBJ2-2 gives the full variable domain: DTGVSQNPRHKITKRGQNVTFRCDPISEHNRLYWYRQTLGQGPEFLTYFQNEAQLEKSRLLSDRFSAERPKGSFSTLEIQRTEQGDSAMYLCASSLAGLNTGELFFGEGSRLTVL.